This T cell receptor (beta chain) was identified in a study of T-cell reconstitution after alpha-beta-depleted transplantation in children. The V gene end was trimmed by 7 bases and the J gene end by 5 bases; junction bases not matched to a gene: 8. This CDR3 has 15 amino acids. CDR1 and CDR2 from the germline V gene are MDHEN and SYDVKM. A library of TCRbeta sequences, prepared with unique molecular identifiers, was generated. Via MiXCR, TCRdb re-called the PCR reads, giving one row per CDR3 protein. The sample consists of about 590,000 distinct CDR3 sequences, over 10% of them appearing once. General study points: Expanded graft clones, several hundred of them, were reportedly the source of alpha-beta T cells about two months after transplant.

As regards this clonotype: No antigen is known for it.

The sequencing used PBMCs, mostly from graft donor cells, collected 360 days after TCRalphabeta/CD19-depleted stem cell transplant. This sequence was found in a male patient between 10 and 17 years old who had a stem cell transplant for acute myeloid leukemia, so the T cells may come from the graft donor. The chain couples TRBV28 to TRBJ1-5; TRBD1 matches at 10 bases. As DNA, the CDR3 is TGTGCCAGCACCACGCAAGGGACAGGGGATCAGCCCCAGCATTTT. This translates into CASTTQGTGDQPQHF. Complete variable domain (other parts from reference TRBV28 and TRBJ1-5): DVKVTQSSRYLVKRTGEKVFLECVQDMDHENMFWYRQDPGLGLRLIYFSYDVKMKEKGDIPEGYSVSREKKERFSLILESASTNQTSMYLCASTTQGTGDQPQHFGDGTRLSIL.